Here is one T cell receptor delta chain with its context. The protein held in TCRdb is that of a much larger clone and does not match this DNA's translation at residue 12, likely because of a read error; the protein shown is translated from the DNA. The record originates from a study of gamma-delta chains in newborns, infants, children. Overall study context: Microbial exposure reportedly drives polyclonal innate γδ T cell expansion after birth.

TCRdb re-called clones from the reads using CATT. Here the sample spans a few thousand delta-chain clones, 2.5% to 3.5% being singletons. The V gene's germline CDR1 is GEAIGNYY and CDR2 EKD. The CDR3 runs 17 residues. The TCR was taken from a child who was a newborn, infant or young child, either healthy, febrile or measles-vaccinated (not recorded which). The chain combines TRDV2 with TRDJ3; 9 positions match TRDD3. Sequenced sample: blood. CDR3 amino acids: CACDILGDFWDARQMFF. CDR3 nucleotide sequence: TGTGCCTGTGACATACTGGGGGACTTCTGGGACGCCCGACAGATGTTTTTC.